This TCR beta chain was obtained from a study of T cells after yellow fever vaccination. Study-wide results and limits: Only a small proportion of the clonotypes turned up in both the CD4 and the CD8 compartments, likely arising from convergent recombination.

The J segment lost 5 bases and the V segment lost 7 bases, leaving 8 bases of the junction unmatched. In germline, CDR1 is SGHTA, CDR2 FQGTGA. The CDR3 extends over 15 amino acids. TCRdb analysed the 5' RACE reads with MiXCR anew, one entry per CDR3 protein. In the table there are a few hundred thousand distinct CDR3 sequences, 6.9% of which are singletons. This clonotype was detected ten times or more. Its antigen is currently unknown. The origin of this receptor is a man aged 30 to 39 who received the YFV17D yellow fever vaccine. The sample consisted of CD4+ T cells sorted from PBMCs, taken 15 days after the yellow fever booster vaccination. The V call is TRBV7-3, the J call TRBJ2-3, with 11 bases fitting TRBD2. The CDR3 sequence: CASTVGGTSGDTQYF. The CDR3 bases are TGTGCCAGCACAGTTGGCGGGACTAGCGGAGATACGCAGTATTTT.